Listed below are T cell receptor beta chains from one sample, sequenced in a study of blood T cell repertoires in COVID-19. Assay used: immunoSEQ multiplex PCR; TCRdb lists only in-frame clones, some missing. The sample has roughly 60,000 clones, about nine tenths seen once. The material sequenced was peripheral blood. These receptors were collected from a human donor with acute or convalescent COVID-19. The donor label of this sample is uncertain. Each CDR3 is given with its conserved first and last residue. D genes are given only for firm matches. Rows give clone size only sometimes, using once, few, many, or a class for an expanded clone.

NA	NA	TRBJ1-1	TRBV29-1	CSSGWGGKTEAFF	TGCAGCTCCGGATGGGGAGGAAAAACTGAAGCTTTCTTT
NA	TRBD2	TRBJ2-3	TRBV5-1	CASSRGTSGGMVDTQYF	TGCGCCAGCAGCCGCGGGACTAGCGGGGGGATGGTAGATACGCAGTATTTT
once	TRBD1	TRBJ1-2	TRBV5-5	CASSLSYRGSYGYTF	TGTGCCAGCAGTCTCAGTTACAGGGGGAGCTATGGCTACACCTTC
NA	TRBD1	TRBJ1-6	TRBV5-6	CASSFGTGGYNSPLHF	TGTGCCAGCAGCTTTGGGACAGGGGGCTATAATTCACCCCTCCACTTT
NA	TRBD1	TRBJ2-7	TRBV19	CASSRTGSVDEQYF	TGTGCCAGTAGTCGGACAGGTAGCGTCGACGAGCAGTACTTC
NA	TRBD1	TRBJ2-1	TRBV30	CAWSGTGFGEQFF	TGTGCCTGGAGTGGGACAGGGTTCGGAGAGCAGTTCTTC
NA	NA	TRBJ2-1	TRBV21-1	CASSKKAHPPGNEQFF	TGTGCCAGCAGCAAAAAGGCCCATCCCCCAGGCAATGAGCAGTTCTTC
medium-sized	NA	TRBJ2-7	TRBV19	CASSLTLGREQYF	TGTGCCAGTAGCCTCACTTTGGGCCGCGAGCAGTACTTC
NA	TRBD1	TRBJ1-3	TRBV6-2/TRBV6-3	CASSPHPGQGFYSGNTIYF	TGTGCCAGCAGCCCTCATCCGGGACAGGGTTTTTACTCTGGAAACACCATATATTTT
NA	NA	TRBJ1-2	TRBV13	CASSPAGAGGYTF	TGTGCCAGCAGCCCCGCGGGCGCTGGTGGCTACACCTTC
few	NA	TRBJ1-6	TRBV7-9	CASSFPGSPLHF	TGTGCCAGCAGCTTCCCGGGATCACCCCTCCACTTT
NA	TRBD1	TRBJ1-3	TRBV28	CASSLLGQGARNTIYF	TGTGCCAGCAGTTTATTAGGACAGGGGGCAAGAAACACCATATATTTT
NA	TRBD2	TRBJ2-5	TRBV20-1	CSAPGGETQYF	TGCAGTGCCCCGGGGGGGGAGACCCAGTACTTC
NA	TRBD1	TRBJ1-2	TRBV7-9	CASSSLGRRGDGYTF	TGTGCCAGCAGCTCCCTCGGGCGCAGGGGGGATGGCTACACCTTC
NA	NA	TRBJ1-1	TRBV3-1/TRBV3-2	CASSQVGGNTEAFF	TGTGCCAGCAGCCAAGTAGGGGGGAACACTGAAGCTTTCTTT
NA	TRBD1	TRBJ1-2	TRBV9	CASSVAGTGAKGYTF	TGTGCCAGCAGCGTAGCCGGGACAGGGGCGAAGGGCTACACCTTC
NA	NA	TRBJ2-1	TRBV14	CASSKTKAAFYNEQFF	TGTGCCAGCAGCAAGACAAAAGCGGCCTTCTACAATGAGCAGTTCTTC
NA	TRBD2	TRBJ2-1	TRBV5-1	CASSLVTSDYNEQFF	TGCGCCAGCAGCTTGGTGACTAGCGATTACAATGAGCAGTTCTTC
NA	TRBD1	TRBJ2-5	TRBV11-2	CASSFTGGETQYF	TGTGCCAGCAGCTTTACAGGGGGGGAGACCCAGTACTTC
NA	TRBD1	TRBJ1-6	TRBV19	CASTDRRRGSSPLHF	TGTGCCAGTACGGACAGGCGCCGAGGTTCGTCACCCCTCCACTTT
NA	TRBD1	TRBJ1-4	TRBV3-1/TRBV3-2	CASGGTVGEKLFF	TGTGCCAGCGGCGGGACAGTCGGTGAAAAACTGTTTTTT
NA	NA	TRBJ2-1	TRBV14	CASSQALAADEQFF	TGTGCCAGCAGCCAAGCACTAGCTGCGGATGAGCAGTTCTTC
NA	TRBD2	TRBJ2-1	TRBV5-1	CASSSTSGNIEQFF	TGCGCCAGCAGCTCGACTAGCGGGAACATTGAGCAGTTCTTC
few	NA	TRBJ2-1	TRBV7-6	CASSLAPVQSFNEQFF	TGTGCCAGCAGCTTAGCTCCGGTACAGTCCTTCAATGAGCAGTTCTTC